The 32 T cell receptor beta chains presented below share a single source sample, sequenced in a study of T-cell reconstitution after alpha-beta-depleted transplantation in children. Preparation of the TCRbeta library was carried out with unique molecular identifiers. MiXCR was run by TCRdb on the PCR reads, yielding one entry per CDR3 protein. The table shows just under 150,000 distinct CDR3 sequences, with about 9% occurring only once. Sample: PBMCs, mostly from graft donor cells, taken 180 days after TCRalphabeta/CD19-depleted stem cell transplant. The source is a female patient aged 2-15 years who had a stem cell transplant for congenital amegakaryocytic thrombocytopenia, so the T cells may come from the graft donor.

This clonotype was detected ten times or more. The rearrangement joins TRBV5-1 to TRBJ1-1; no reliable D call. Per germline, CDR1 SGHRS and CDR2 YFSETQ. Deletions cut 4 bases from V and 0 bases from J, with 16 bases between. There are 16 residues in the CDR3. The CDR3 here is CASSREARTMNTEAFF. In nucleotides, the CDR3 is TGCGCCAGCAGCCGTGAGGCACGGACCATGAACACTGAAGCTTTCTTT.

This clonotype was found many times. This chain uses TRBV28 with TRBJ2-7; 8 positions agree with TRBD1. The CDR3 has 14 residues. The trim removed 3 bases at V and 3 bases at J, leaving 4 bases unmatched. From germline, CDR1 is MDHEN and CDR2 SYDVKM. The CDR3 DNA reads as TGTGCCAGCAGTTTCTCAGGGGGCAGCTACGAGCAGTACTTC. Translation: CASSFSGGSYEQYF. The full variable domain, rest sourced from reference TRBV28 and TRBJ2-7, is DVKVTQSSRYLVKRTGEKVFLECVQDMDHENMFWYRQDPGLGLRLIYFSYDVKMKEKGDIPEGYSVSREKKERFSLILESASTNQTSMYLCASSFSGGSYEQYFGPGTRLTVT.

Points on this clonotype: This could be a read error, since a much larger clone is one nucleotide away. The V call is TRBV27, the J call TRBJ2-4; a weak D match, TRBD1 (5 bases). The CDR3 length is 14 residues. Germline V CDR1 and CDR2: MNHEY, SMNVEV (reference sequence). The CDR3 loop is CASSLGATKNSQYF. For the CDR3, the DNA is TGTGCCAGCAGCCTAGGGGCAACCAAAAACAGTCAGTACTTC.

This clonotype was detected many times. This chain links TRBV19 with TRBJ2-6; D is unclear. Germline V gene lookup returns CDR1 LNHDA and CDR2 SQIVND (reference sequence). The CDR3 totals 15 residues. Trimming removed 3 bases at V and 0 bases at J, with 6 bases between. CDR3 nucleotide sequence: TGTGCCAGTAGTATTGATGGCTCTGGGGCCAACGTCCTGACTTTC. Translated: CASSIDGSGANVLTF.

This clonotype was detected many times. The chain couples TRBV28 to TRBJ1-2, with 7 bases lining up with TRBD1. The CDR3 is made up of 15 amino acids. Germline assignment: CDR1 MDHEN and CDR2 SYDVKM. V trimming: 5 bases; J trimming: 7 bases; junction bases outside the gene matches: 13. CDR3 nucleotides: TGTGCCAGCAGTATACAACTCGGACAGGTGCTTGGCTACACCTTC. Translation: CASSIQLGQVLGYTF.

This clonotype was detected a few times. V gene TRBV18 combines with J gene TRBJ2-5; a weak D match, TRBD1 (6 bases). The CDR3 is made up of 14 amino acids. Germline V gene lookup returns CDR1 KGHSH and CDR2 LQKENI. The V gene lost 2 bases and the J gene lost 4 bases, with 11 bases spanning the gap. CDR3 loop: CASSPGPDRETQYF. In DNA, the CDR3 is TGTGCCAGCTCACCAGGACCGGACAGAGAGACCCAGTACTTC.

This clonotype was recorded many times. The genes are TRBV6-1 and TRBJ1-3, with D possibly matching TRBD1 (6 bases). The CDR3 loop spans 14 amino acids. The V end lost 6 bases, the J end lost 1 base, and 10 bases lay between the germline ends. Germline V gene sequence: CDR1 MNHNS, CDR2 SASEGT. The CDR3 sequence: CASSRGISGNTIYF. For the CDR3, the DNA is TGTGCCAGCAGCAGGGGAATATCTGGAAACACCATATATTTT.

Ten or more counts support this clonotype. This chain uses TRBV20-1 with TRBJ2-7; the match to TRBD1 covers 11 bases. Germline CDR1 reads DFQATT; CDR2 reads SNEGSKA (reference sequence). V lost 1 base to trimming and J lost 0 bases; unmatched junction nucleotides: 5. The CDR3 is 16 amino acids. CDR3 sequence (DNA): TGCAGTGCTAGAGGGACAGGGGGCTATACCTCCTACGAGCAGTACTTC. Translation gives CSARGTGGYTSYEQYF.

This sequence joins TRBV28 and TRBJ2-5; D may be TRBD2 (5 bases). CDR3 length: 16 residues. Germline lookup yields CDR1 MDHEN and CDR2 SYDVKM. The V end lost 5 bases, the J end lost 5 bases, and 21 bases lay between the germline ends. CDR3 DNA: TGTGCCAGCAGTGCCGGCATTAAGCAGAGGGCGGAGACCCAGTACTTC. Amino acid sequence: CASSAGIKQRAETQYF.

This clonotype has at least ten counts. J is TRBJ2-5 and V is TRBV5-4; no clear D gene. This CDR3 spans 13 amino acids. V dropped 1 base and J dropped 0 bases, with 4 bases sitting between them. Germline CDR1 SGHNT, CDR2 YYREEE (reference sequence). Here the CDR3 reads CASSLRYQETQYF. DNA of the CDR3: TGTGCCAGCAGCTTGCGGTACCAAGAGACCCAGTACTTC.

The CDR3 DNA reads TGTGCCAGCAGCTCCAGGGATCTAGCGGGAGGCATGGGACAAGAGACCCAGTACTTC. This gives the protein CASSSRDLAGGMGQETQYF. The chain uses TRBV3-1 and TRBJ2-5; 11 nucleotides match TRBD2. CDR1 and CDR2 (germline): LGHDT, YNNKEL (reference sequence). The CDR3 contains 19 residues. The V segment lost 5 bases and the J segment 2 bases; nucleotides outside the gene matches: 16.

The gene calls are TRBV4-3 and TRBJ1-4; tentative D call: TRBD1 (5 bases). V was clipped by 3 bases and J by 7 bases, with 12 bases between them. Germline CDR1 and CDR2: LGHNA and YSLEER. CDR3 length equals 14 residues. The CDR3 DNA is TGCGCCAGCAGCCAGGCCGGGGGTGGTGAAAAACTGTTTTTT. This gives the protein CASSQAGGGEKLFF.

In regard to this clonotype: A much more abundant neighbour one base away suggests this may be a read error. The chain's CDR3 is CASSPRAGGGYNEQLF. The CDR3 nucleotides are TGTGCCAGCAGCCCAAGGGCGGGAGGGGGCTACAATGAGCAGTTATTC. The gene calls are TRBV9 and TRBJ2-1, with TRBD2 matching 9 bases. Looked up from germline, CDR1 is SGDLS and CDR2 is YYNGEE. This CDR3 contains 16 residues.

This clonotype has only a few counts. The chain joins TRBV28 to TRBJ2-1, with 7 positions matching TRBD2. With V trimmed by 3 bases and J by 4 bases, 3 bases remained unmatched. The CDR3 covers 14 residues. The germline V gene encodes CDR1 MDHEN and CDR2 SYDVKM. CDR3 residues: CASSFRDYYNEQFF. DNA of the CDR3: TGTGCCAGCAGTTTCCGGGACTATTACAATGAGCAGTTCTTC.

On this clonotype itself: This may be a read error: a much more frequent sequence differs by one nucleotide. This chain joins TRBV11-2 and TRBJ2-3, with D unclear. The CDR3 extends over 16 amino acids. The germline CDR1 and CDR2 sequences are SGHAT and FQNNGV. CDR3 nucleotide sequence: TGTGTCAGCAGCTTAAAATGGATTGGGGACACAGATACGCAGTATTTT. This translates into CVSSLKWIGDTDTQYF.

This clonotype was counted a few times. The chain carries TRBV4-3 and TRBJ2-7; the D is unclear. The CDR3 consists of 13 residues. The V end was cut by 5 bases, the J end by 0 bases, with 8 bases between. Germline loops: CDR1 LGHNA, CDR2 YSLEER. The CDR3 nucleotides are TGCGCCAGCAGCACATACGGCTCCTACGAGCAGTACTTC. It translates to CASSTYGSYEQYF.

Only a few counts were recorded for this clonotype. The DNA of the CDR3 is TGTGCCAGCAGCCCCGGAAGGGGGGATGAAAAACTGTTTTTT. Translation gives CASSPGRGDEKLFF. The genes are TRBV7-9 and TRBJ1-4; perhaps TRBD1 as D (6 bases). The length of the CDR3 is 14 residues. The germline V and J ends were trimmed by 5 bases and 6 bases, with 13 bases remaining between them. Germline CDR1 and CDR2: SEHNR and FQNEAQ (reference sequence). The complete variable domain, with remaining parts taken from reference TRBV7-9 and TRBJ1-4, reads DTGVSQNPRHKITKRGQNVTFRCDPISEHNRLYWYRQTLGQGPEFLTYFQNEAQLEKSRLLSDRFSAERPKGSFSTLEIQRTEQGDSAMYLCASSPGRGDEKLFFGSGTQLSVL.

The sample holds a few counts of this clonotype. The chain recombines TRBV7-2 with TRBJ1-1, with D unclear. CDR3 size: 13 residues. V was clipped by 1 base and J by 7 bases, with 10 bases between them. Germline loops: CDR1 SGHTA, CDR2 FQGNSA. CDR3 region: CASSLGRQIEAFF. Written as DNA, the CDR3 is TGTGCCAGCAGCTTAGGGAGGCAGATTGAAGCTTTCTTT.

This clonotype showed up many times. This chain uses TRBV6-1 with TRBJ2-3, with 11 positions matching TRBD1. Looked up from germline, CDR1 is MNHNS and CDR2 is SASEGT. J lost 4 bases, V lost 5 bases, and 5 bases had no gene match. The CDR3 has 15 amino acids. The CDR3 sequence: CASSPSGQGADTQYF. As DNA, the CDR3 is TGTGCCAGCAGTCCCTCGGGACAGGGGGCAGATACGCAGTATTTT.

This clonotype was counted a few times. This chain connects TRBV5-1 to TRBJ2-7, with a possible D match to TRBD1 (5 bases). The length of the CDR3 is 14 residues. In germline, CDR1 is SGHRS, CDR2 YFSETQ. The V gene lost 0 bases and the J gene lost 3 bases, with 10 bases spanning the gap. The CDR3 here is CASSLETAIYEQYF. CDR3 DNA: TGCGCCAGCAGCTTGGAGACAGCGATCTACGAGCAGTACTTC.

This clonotype was counted at least ten times. The chain couples TRBV18 to TRBJ1-6; 7 bases line up with TRBD1. Per germline, CDR1 KGHSH and CDR2 LQKENI. The CDR3 extends over 15 amino acids. Germline trimming cut 6 bases from V and 7 bases from J; bases unmatched to any gene: 9. Here the CDR3 reads CASSQTGSGNSPLHF. The CDR3 DNA is TGTGCCAGCTCCCAGACAGGGTCGGGGAATTCACCCCTCCACTTT.

The genes are TRBV7-9 and TRBJ1-2; the match to TRBD1 covers 7 bases. CDR1 SEHNR and CDR2 FQNEAQ come from the germline V gene (reference sequence). J gave up 8 bases and V 4 bases, and 7 bases lay outside the gene matches. This CDR3 is 13 amino acids long. CDR3 nucleotides: TGTGCCAGCAGCTCGACAGGGAGAGAAGGCTACACCTTC. It specifies CASSSTGREGYTF.

The rearrangement uses TRBV5-1 and TRBJ1-3, with a tentative D call TRBD1 (6 bases). CDR1 is SGHRS, CDR2 YFSETQ, per germline. The CDR3 loop spans 14 amino acids. V dropped 3 bases and J dropped 3 bases, with 10 bases sitting between them. The CDR3 sequence is CASSSGDNGNTIYF. The CDR3 bases are TGCGCCAGCAGCTCAGGGGACAATGGAAACACCATATATTTT.

In the case of this clonotype: This could be a read error, since a much larger clone is one nucleotide away. The chain links TRBV20-1 to TRBJ2-7; D remains unclear. Germline V gene sequence: CDR1 DFQATT, CDR2 SNEGSKA (reference sequence). The CDR3 is 14 residues long. V was pared by 4 bases and J by 0 bases, with 13 bases between. The DNA for the CDR3 is TGCAGTGCTACCGTAGTGGCTAGCTCCTACGAGCAGTACTTC. Its translation is CSATVVASSYEQYF.

In its sample, this clonotype was seen many times. This chain joins TRBV5-1 and TRBJ2-3, with D perhaps given as TRBD1 or TRBD2 (5 bases each). V was cut by 5 bases and J by 0 bases, with 13 bases left in between. The germline gives CDR1 SGHRS, CDR2 YFSETQ. The CDR3 consists of 15 residues. As DNA, the CDR3 is TGCGCCAGCAGGGTATCGGGACCTAGCACAGATACGCAGTATTTT. Its protein product is CASRVSGPSTDTQYF. Together with reference TRBV5-1 and TRBJ2-3, the CDR3 gives the full variable domain: KAGVTQTPRYLIKTRGQQVTLSCSPISGHRSVSWYQQTPGQGLQFLFEYFSETQRNKGNFPGRFSGRQFSNSRSEMNVSTLELGDSALYLCASRVSGPSTDTQYFGPGTRLTVL.

This clonotype was seen more than once but under ten times. The chain uses TRBV5-1 and TRBJ2-7; weak D call: TRBD1 (6 bases). V lost 2 bases, J lost 2 bases, and 8 bases lay in between. The germline V gene encodes CDR1 SGHRS and CDR2 YFSETQ. This CDR3 spans 13 amino acids. CDR3 in DNA: TGCGCCAGCAGCTTATCAGGGGCCTACGAGCAGTACTTC. It translates to CASSLSGAYEQYF.

The chain uses TRBV15 and TRBJ2-6; tentatively, D is TRBD1 or TRBD2 (5 bases each). The germline V gene has CDR1 LNHNV and CDR2 YYDKDF (reference sequence). V lost 1 base to trimming and J lost 5 bases, with 21 bases between them. The CDR3 is 19 amino acids. CDR3 nucleotides: TGTGCCACCAGCAGAGCGGGGCCCTACGACATTCCCCGGGCCAACGTCCTGACTTTC. Its translation: CATSRAGPYDIPRANVLTF.

The table lists this clonotype with many counts. This chain connects TRBV25-1 to TRBJ1-1; no clear D gene. V shed 2 bases and J shed 0 bases, with 13 bases lying between them. Germline values: CDR1 MGHDK, CDR2 SYGVNS. The CDR3 length is 16 residues. The CDR3 DNA reads as TGTGCCAGCAGTGAACTGGGTCTTGGGGTGAACACTGAAGCTTTCTTT. As protein: CASSELGLGVNTEAFF.

In its sample, this clonotype was seen many times. The gene calls are TRBV10-3 and TRBJ2-2, with D possibly being TRBD1 (5 bases). The V end was cut by 6 bases, the J end by 4 bases, with 6 bases between. Looked up from germline, CDR1 is ENHRY and CDR2 is SYGVKD. The CDR3 length is 12 residues. CDR3 in DNA: TGTGCCATCAGACAGGTCACCGGGGAGCTGTTTTTT. Its translation is CAIRQVTGELFF.

Ten or more counts support this clonotype. The V call is TRBV28, the J call TRBJ2-1, with 8 bases aligning to TRBD2. CDR1 and CDR2 from the germline V gene are MDHEN and SYDVKM. The CDR3 loop spans 14 amino acids. The CDR3 reads CAARAGGSYNEQFF. The CDR3 DNA reads as TGTGCGGCAAGGGCGGGGGGATCCTACAATGAGCAGTTCTTC.

This clonotype was seen only a few times. The J gene is TRBJ1-2, the V gene TRBV7-2; 9 nucleotides line up with TRBD1. The CDR3 sequence is 13 residues long. Germline V gene data show CDR1 as SGHTA and CDR2 as FQGNSA. J gave up 2 bases and V 8 bases, and 3 bases lay outside the gene matches. The CDR3 reads CASRGQGNYGYTF. In DNA form, the CDR3 reads TGTGCCAGCCGAGGACAGGGGAACTATGGCTACACCTTC.

In this sample, this clonotype turned up a few times. This chain uses TRBV5-1 with TRBJ1-2; 7 bases match TRBD1. CDR3 length: 13 amino acids. Per germline, CDR1 SGHRS and CDR2 YFSETQ. The V segment lost 5 bases and the J segment 8 bases; nucleotides outside the gene matches: 9. The CDR3 here is CASRLTGSKGYTF. In DNA, the CDR3 is TGCGCCAGCAGATTGACAGGGTCTAAGGGCTACACCTTC.